This TCR beta chain was obtained from a study of graft-versus-host responses after intestinal transplantation. For the study at large: All of the recipients had induction that used anti-thymocyte globulin, then tacrolimus and steroids for approximately 3 years. The study, taken as a whole, reports: Present in recipient marrow, GvH clones included some that appeared first in ileum or blood. High graft-versus-host to host-versus-graft clonal ratios were seen in allografts of patients with graft-donor T cell macrochimerism.

As for this clone: The antigen remains undetermined.

V trimming: 5 bases; J trimming: 2 bases; junction bases outside the gene matches: 18. Germline V CDR1 and CDR2: SGHTA, FQGNSA. The CDR3 totals 19 residues. Repertoires were generated with immunoSEQ multiplex PCR, while TCRdb's copy carries only in-frame clones and drops some. The table shows approximately 94,000 clones, with roughly 87% occurring only once. J is TRBJ2-3 and V is TRBV7-2, with 8 bases lining up with TRBD2. The sequencing used unstimulated CD4+ T cells sorted from spleen or lymph node cells, collected before transplant. The clonotype comes from a human donor who was the organ donor for an intestinal transplant. The CDR3 sequence is CASSALSGGPYNPTDTQYF. For the CDR3, the DNA is TGTGCCAGCAGCGCCCTAAGCGGGGGCCCCTACAACCCCACAGATACGCAGTATTTT. Together with reference TRBV7-2 and TRBJ2-3, the CDR3 gives the full variable domain: GAGVSQSPSNKVTEKGKDVELRCDPISGHTALYWYRQSLGQGLEFLIYFQGNSAPDKSGLPSDRFSAERTGGSVSTLTIQRTQQEDSAVYLCASSALSGGPYNPTDTQYFGPGTRLTVL.